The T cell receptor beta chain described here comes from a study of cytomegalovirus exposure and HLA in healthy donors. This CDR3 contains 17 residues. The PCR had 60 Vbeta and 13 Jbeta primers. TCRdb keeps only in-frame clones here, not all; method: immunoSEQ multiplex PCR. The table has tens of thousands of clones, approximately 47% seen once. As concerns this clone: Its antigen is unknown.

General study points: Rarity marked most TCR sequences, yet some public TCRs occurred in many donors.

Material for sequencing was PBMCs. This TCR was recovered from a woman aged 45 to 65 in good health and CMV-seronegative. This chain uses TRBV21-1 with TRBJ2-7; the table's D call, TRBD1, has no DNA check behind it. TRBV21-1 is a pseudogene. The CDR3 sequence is CASSKAVGQPSSYEQYF. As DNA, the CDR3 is TGTGCCAGCAGCAAAGCAGTTGGGCAGCCGAGCTCCTACGAGCAGTACTTC.